This T cell receptor beta chain originates from a study of CD8 T cells in ankylosing spondylitis. Molecular-barcoded quantitative 5'-RACE produced these TCR beta libraries. TCRdb ran MiXCR on the 5' RACE reads and lists one entry per CDR3 protein. The sample lists 290,000 or so distinct CDR3 sequences, roughly 20% occurring once. Study conclusions and caveats: A TCR beta motif of several highly homologous variants appeared characteristic of ankylosing spondylitis blood. In synovial fluid and blood from reactive arthritis, some motif variants were previously reported. Significant enrichment of disease-linked clones was reportedly seen in matched ankylosing spondylitis synovial fluid.

V was trimmed by 2 bases and J by 7 bases, leaving 12 bases between them. The CDR3 contains 14 residues. The V gene's germline CDR1 is MNHEY and CDR2 SVGAGI. This clonotype has ten or more counts. Its antigen remains unidentified. The rearrangement joins TRBV6-5 to TRBJ2-1; D is tentatively TRBD1 or TRBD2 (5 bases each). This clonotype was sampled from a female donor with ankylosing spondylitis or in good health (not recorded which). Sample: blood, either unsorted or a sorted T cell fraction (not recorded which). The CDR3 spells CASSYRGPGNEQFF. CDR3 bases: TGTGCCAGCAGTTACAGGGGCCCGGGGAATGAGCAGTTCTTC.